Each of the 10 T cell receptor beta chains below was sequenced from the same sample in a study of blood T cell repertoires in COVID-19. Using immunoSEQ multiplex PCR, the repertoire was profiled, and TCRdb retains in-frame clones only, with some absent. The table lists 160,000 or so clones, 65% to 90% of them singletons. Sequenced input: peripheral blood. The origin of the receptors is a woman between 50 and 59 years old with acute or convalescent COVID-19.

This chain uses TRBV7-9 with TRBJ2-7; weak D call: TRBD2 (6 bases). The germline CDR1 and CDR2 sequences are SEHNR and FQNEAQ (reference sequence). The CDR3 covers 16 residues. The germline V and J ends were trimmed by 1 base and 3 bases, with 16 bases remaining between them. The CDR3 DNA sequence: TGTGCCAGCAGCTTAGTTGAAGCGGGTGGAAACTACGAGCAGTACTTC. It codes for CASSLVEAGGNYEQYF.

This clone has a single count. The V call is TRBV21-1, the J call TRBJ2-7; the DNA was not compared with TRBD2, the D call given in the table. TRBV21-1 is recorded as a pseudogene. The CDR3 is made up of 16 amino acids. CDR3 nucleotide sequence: TGTGCCAGCAGCAAACTTATAATTAGCGGAACCTACGAGCAGTACTTC. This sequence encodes CASSKLIISGTYEQYF.

The CDR3 coding sequence is TGTGCCAGCAGCTTTCAGACTAGCGGATCCTACGAGCAGTACTTC. Translated: CASSFQTSGSYEQYF. This rearrangement joins TRBV5-5 to TRBJ2-7; 9 bases are a match to TRBD2. Germline CDR1 reads SGHKS; CDR2 reads YYEKEE (reference sequence). The CDR3 totals 15 residues. Unmatched junction bases numbered 4, after V lost 2 bases and J lost 1 base.

The CDR3 loop is CASGPPWGVAEAFF. The CDR3 bases are TGTGCCAGTGGCCCTCCTTGGGGCGTCGCTGAAGCTTTCTTT. This chain connects TRBV19 to TRBJ1-1; D is perhaps TRBD1 (5 bases). Germline V gene data show CDR1 as LNHDA and CDR2 as SQIVND (reference sequence). CDR3 size: 14 residues. Trimming shortened V by 8 bases and J by 6 bases, and 19 bases separated the two germline ends.

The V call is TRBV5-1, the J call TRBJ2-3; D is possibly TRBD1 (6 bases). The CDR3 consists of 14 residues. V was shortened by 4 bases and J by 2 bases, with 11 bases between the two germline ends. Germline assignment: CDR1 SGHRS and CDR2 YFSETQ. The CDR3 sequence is CASSVGDTTDTQYF. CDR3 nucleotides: TGCGCCAGCAGCGTTGGGGACACCACAGATACGCAGTATTTT.

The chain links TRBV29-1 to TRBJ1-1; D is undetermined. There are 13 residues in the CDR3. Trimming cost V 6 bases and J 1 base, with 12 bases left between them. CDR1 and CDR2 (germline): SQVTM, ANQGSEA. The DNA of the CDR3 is TGCAGCGTAGGATCCCGGGGGAACACTGAAGCTTTCTTT. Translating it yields CSVGSRGNTEAFF.

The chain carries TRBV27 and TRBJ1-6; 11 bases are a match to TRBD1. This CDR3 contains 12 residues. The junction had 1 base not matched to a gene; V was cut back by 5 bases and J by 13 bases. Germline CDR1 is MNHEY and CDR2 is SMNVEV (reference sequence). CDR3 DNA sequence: TGTGCCAGCAGTGGACAGGGGGCGCCCCTCCACTTT. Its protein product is CASSGQGAPLHF.

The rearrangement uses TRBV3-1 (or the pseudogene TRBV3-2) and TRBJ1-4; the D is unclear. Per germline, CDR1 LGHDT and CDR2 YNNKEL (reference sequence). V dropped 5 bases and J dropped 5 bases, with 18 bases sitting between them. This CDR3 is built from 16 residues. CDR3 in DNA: TGTGCCAGCAGCGACCCGTACAGAGAGACAAATGAAAAACTGTTTTTT. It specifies CASSDPYRETNEKLFF.

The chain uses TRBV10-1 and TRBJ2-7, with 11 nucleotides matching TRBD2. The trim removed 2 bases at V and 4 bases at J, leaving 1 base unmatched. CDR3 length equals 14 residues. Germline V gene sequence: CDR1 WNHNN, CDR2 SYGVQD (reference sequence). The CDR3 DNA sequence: TGCGCCAGCAGTGAGACTAGCGGGGGATACGAGCAGTACTTC. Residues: CASSETSGGYEQYF.

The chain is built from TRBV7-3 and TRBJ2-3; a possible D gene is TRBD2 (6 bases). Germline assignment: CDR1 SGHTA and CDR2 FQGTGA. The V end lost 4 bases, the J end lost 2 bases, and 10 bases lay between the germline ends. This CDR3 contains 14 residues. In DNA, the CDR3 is TGTGCCAGCAGCTCCGGACTAACCACAGATACGCAGTATTTT. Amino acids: CASSSGLTTDTQYF. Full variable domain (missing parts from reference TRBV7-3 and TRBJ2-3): GAGVSQTPSNKVTEKGKYVELRCDPISGHTALYWYRQSLGQGPEFLIYFQGTGAADDSGLPNDRFFAVRPEGSVSTLKIQRTERGDSAVYLCASSSGLTTDTQYFGPGTRLTVL.